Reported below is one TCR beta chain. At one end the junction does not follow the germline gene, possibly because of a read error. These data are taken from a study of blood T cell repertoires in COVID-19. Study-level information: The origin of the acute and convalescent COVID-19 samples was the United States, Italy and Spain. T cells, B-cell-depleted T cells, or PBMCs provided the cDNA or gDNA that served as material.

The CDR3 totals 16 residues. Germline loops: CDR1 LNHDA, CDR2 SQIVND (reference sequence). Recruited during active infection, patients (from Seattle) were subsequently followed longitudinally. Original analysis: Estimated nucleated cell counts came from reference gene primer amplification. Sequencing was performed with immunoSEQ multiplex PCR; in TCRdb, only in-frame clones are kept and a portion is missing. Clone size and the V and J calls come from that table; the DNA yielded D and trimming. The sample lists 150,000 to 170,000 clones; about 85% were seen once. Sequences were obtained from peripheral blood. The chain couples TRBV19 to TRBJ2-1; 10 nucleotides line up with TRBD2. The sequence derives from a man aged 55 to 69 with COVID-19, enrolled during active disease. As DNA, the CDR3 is TGTGCCAGTAGTATTCTAGCGGGGGCCTCCTTCAATGAGCAGTTCTTC. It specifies CASSILAGASFNEQFF.